Shown below are 32 T cell receptor beta chains from a single sample sequenced in a study of Ad26.COV2.S vaccination and SARS-CoV-2 variants. Repertoires were generated with immunoSEQ multiplex PCR, while TCRdb's copy carries only in-frame clones and drops some. Of about 400,000 clones in the sample, about 80% were seen once. The treatment denotes: roughly 20 received Ad26.COV2.S at low or high dose, single or two shots; roughly five received placebo; per-sample allocation not given. Samples were taken on day 63 after the first vaccine or placebo injection. The sequencing used peripheral blood, collected in a trial of Ad26.COV2.S vaccine versus placebo. The receptor source for this set is a person between 18 and 60 years old who received the Ad26.COV2.S COVID-19 vaccine or a placebo.

The rearrangement joins TRBV29-1 to TRBJ1-2; D gene uncertain. Trimming removed 2 bases from V and 4 bases from J, with 17 bases in between. CDR1 is SQVTM, CDR2 ANQGSEA, per germline. CDR3 size: 15 residues. The CDR3 protein is CSVEPLRGPFYGYTF. The CDR3 region has the DNA TGCAGCGTTGAACCCTTGAGAGGTCCTTTCTATGGCTACACCTTC.

This chain uses TRBV19 with TRBJ2-2; the D gene is possibly TRBD2 (7 bases). CDR3 length: 14 amino acids. Per germline, CDR1 LNHDA and CDR2 SQIVND (reference sequence). Between the trimmed V and J ends, which lost 7 bases and 3 bases, there was a span of 12 bases. DNA for the CDR3: TGTGCCAGTAATGGGGGGGCTGACACCGGGGAGCTGTTTTTT. It is translated as CASNGGADTGELFF.

This clone was observed a handful of times. This chain joins TRBV19 and TRBJ1-2; a possible D gene is TRBD1 (6 bases). The CDR3 consists of 13 residues. V lost 6 bases, J lost 6 bases, and 14 bases lay in between. Germline loops: CDR1 LNHDA, CDR2 SQIVND (reference sequence). In DNA form, the CDR3 reads TGTGCCAGTAGCTACGGGGGCTCCGATGGCTACACCTTC. It codes for CASSYGGSDGYTF.

Concerning this clone itself: Since the CDR3 does not end with the conserved phenylalanine or tryptophan, this likely comes from a read error. It is unclear where the CDR3 begins or ends on the DNA, so no DNA is shown, and the CDR3 is as TCRdb lists it. The gene calls are TRBV7-9 and TRBJ2-7; the D call of TRBD1 is as the table states it, not checked on the DNA. CDR1 SEHNR and CDR2 FQNEAQ come from the germline V gene (reference sequence). The CDR3 is 12 residues long, counting both termini. The CDR3 loop reads CASSLATDRVLL.

The gene calls are TRBV29-1 and TRBJ2-3; D is undetermined. Germline V CDR1 and CDR2: SQVTM, ANQGSEA. This CDR3 has 14 residues. V lost 1 base to trimming and J lost 2 bases, with 10 bases between them. The CDR3 coding sequence is TGCAGCGTTGAAGGGGGTGCCCCCACAGATACGCAGTATTTT. It codes for CSVEGGAPTDTQYF.

The gene calls are TRBV6-6 and TRBJ1-2; tentative D call: TRBD1 (6 bases). Germline V CDR1 and CDR2: MNHNY, SVGAGI (reference sequence). V was shortened by 8 bases and J by 6 bases, with 25 bases between the two germline ends. CDR3 length equals 16 residues. CDR3: CASGLIGGAQRNGYTF. CDR3 sequence (DNA): TGTGCCAGCGGTCTTATAGGGGGGGCACAAAGAAATGGCTACACCTTC.

This chain's CDR3 is CASSLAWEDTQYF. The CDR3 nucleotides are TGTGCCAGCAGTCTCGCGTGGGAAGATACGCAGTATTTT. The rearrangement uses TRBV6-6 and TRBJ2-3; D not certain. There are 13 residues in the CDR3. Germline CDR1 is MNHNY and CDR2 is SVGAGI (reference sequence). With 5 bases removed from V and 5 bases from J, the gap between germline ends came to 11 bases.

The V and J genes are TRBV5-1 and TRBJ2-7; D not certain. Germline V gives CDR1 SGHRS, CDR2 YFSETQ. The CDR3 loop spans 15 amino acids. The V and J ends lost 0 bases and 1 base respectively, with 11 bases between them. CDR3 in amino acids: CASSLAARTSYEQYF. As DNA, the CDR3 is TGCGCCAGCAGCTTGGCGGCTCGTACGTCCTACGAGCAGTACTTC.

Only a few counts were recorded for this clone. J is TRBJ1-1 and V is TRBV6-1; possibly TRBD1 for D (6 bases). Germline CDR1 is MNHNS and CDR2 is SASEGT. Trimming pared 1 base from V and 4 bases from J, leaving 16 bases between. The CDR3 contains 16 residues. CDR3 protein: CASSEVLRGWVTEAFF. CDR3 bases: TGTGCCAGCAGTGAAGTCCTCAGGGGATGGGTCACTGAAGCTTTCTTT.

V usage is TRBV11-2 and J usage is TRBJ2-1; TRBD2 matches at 10 bases. The J segment lost 7 bases and the V segment lost 5 bases, leaving 8 bases of the junction unmatched. The germline V gene encodes CDR1 SGHAT and CDR2 FQNNGV. This CDR3 comprises 15 residues. The CDR3 DNA follows: TGTGCCAGCAGCCCCCTAGCGGGAGAGCGGAATGAGCAGTTCTTC. Translation gives CASSPLAGERNEQFF.

The chain has TRBV18 and TRBJ2-2; unclear D gene. V gave up 2 bases and J gave up 1 base, with 5 bases separating them. This CDR3 has 14 residues. From germline, CDR1 is KGHSH and CDR2 LQKENI. CDR3 protein: CASSPVENTGELFF. The DNA of the CDR3 is TGTGCCAGCTCACCAGTGGAGAACACCGGGGAGCTGTTTTTT.

This rearrangement joins TRBV6-5 to TRBJ2-5, with 9 bases matching TRBD2. The germline gives CDR1 MNHEY, CDR2 SVGAGI. J lost 2 bases, V lost 2 bases, and 3 bases had no gene match. The CDR3 is 15 amino acids. The CDR3 DNA sequence: TGTGCCAGCAGTTACGGTCTAGCGGGGCAAGAGACCCAGTACTTC. This gives the protein CASSYGLAGQETQYF.

CDR3 DNA sequence: TGCGCCAGCAGCCAAGGGGTCCGGGACAGACACTACGAGCAGTACTTC. It encodes CASSQGVRDRHYEQYF. The chain carries TRBV4-3 and TRBJ2-7; 7 nucleotides align to TRBD1. The CDR3 consists of 16 residues. Germline V gene lookup returns CDR1 LGHNA and CDR2 YSLEER. V dropped 1 base and J dropped 3; count of bases not matched to a gene: 9.

CDR3 sequence reads: CASSPRQVSNTGELFF. CDR3 DNA sequence: TGTGCCAGCTCACCCCGACAGGTTTCGAACACCGGGGAGCTGTTTTTT. The rearrangement uses TRBV18 and TRBJ2-2, with D maybe TRBD1 (6 bases). The V end was cut by 3 bases, the J end by 0 bases, with 11 bases between. CDR3 length: 16 residues. Germline CDR1 is KGHSH and CDR2 is LQKENI.

This clone was detected once. The chain has TRBV6-5 and TRBJ2-3; D is possibly TRBD2 (5 bases). CDR1 MNHEY and CDR2 SVGAGI come from the germline V gene. The CDR3 is made up of 15 amino acids. Trimming took off 9 bases at V and 3 bases at J, with 19 bases between the two ends. The chain's CDR3 is CASSLLARGTDTQYF. In DNA form, the CDR3 reads TGTGCCAGTTCCTTGTTAGCTCGGGGTACAGATACGCAGTATTTT.

The rearrangement uses TRBV7-2 and TRBJ1-2; possibly TRBD1 for D (6 bases). Between the trimmed V and J ends, which lost 5 bases and 5 bases, there was a span of 12 bases. This CDR3 spans 13 amino acids. Germline V gives CDR1 SGHTA, CDR2 FQGNSA. The CDR3 bases are TGTGCCAGCAGCCGTGACAGGAGTTATGGCTACACCTTC. Its protein product is CASSRDRSYGYTF.

The chain links TRBV14 to TRBJ2-1; no clear D. CDR3 size: 14 residues. Trimming removed 1 base at V and 12 bases at J, with 16 bases between. CDR1 is SGHDN and CDR2 is FVKESK in the germline V gene. CDR3 residues: CASSQGFVVDVQFF. The CDR3, as DNA: TGTGCCAGCAGCCAAGGGTTCGTGGTAGATGTGCAGTTCTTC.

The chain employs TRBV11-2 and TRBJ2-7, with 7 positions matching TRBD2. There are 15 residues in the CDR3. Germline loops: CDR1 SGHAT, CDR2 FQNNGV. Trimming took 7 bases from V and 5 from J; bases not matched to a gene: 14. The CDR3 spells CASTLRLAASHEQYF. CDR3 nucleotide sequence: TGTGCCAGCACTCTAAGGCTAGCGGCGTCCCACGAGCAGTACTTC. Complete variable domain (other parts from reference TRBV11-2 and TRBJ2-7): EAGVAQSPRYKIIEKRQSVAFWCNPISGHATLYWYQQILGQGPKLLIQFQNNGVVDDSQLPKDRFSAERLKGVDSTLKIQPAKLEDSAVYLCASTLRLAASHEQYFGPGTRLTVT.

V is TRBV11-1 and J is TRBJ2-6; D gene uncertain. The CDR3 extends over 16 amino acids. Trimming removed 5 bases from V and 0 bases from J, with 11 bases in between. The germline CDR1 and CDR2 sequences are SGHAT and FQDESV (reference sequence). Here the CDR3 reads CASSRPASSGANVLTF. The DNA for the CDR3 is TGTGCCAGCAGCAGACCGGCTAGCTCTGGGGCCAACGTCCTGACTTTC.

J is TRBJ2-7 and V is TRBV3-1 (or the pseudogene TRBV3-2); D is ambiguous. Germline values: CDR1 LGHDT, CDR2 YNNKEL (reference sequence). The CDR3 has 15 amino acids. Trimming shortened V by 4 bases and J by 0 bases, and 13 bases separated the two germline ends. CDR3 DNA: TGTGCCAGCAGCCCAATGGGCCTACACTCCTACGAGCAGTACTTC. Amino acid sequence: CASSPMGLHSYEQYF.

This clone turned up a few times. The chain is built from TRBV5-4 and TRBJ2-7, with TRBD2 matching 8 bases. Germline assignment: CDR1 SGHNT and CDR2 YYREEE (reference sequence). The junction had 2 bases not matched to a gene; V was cut back by 6 bases and J by 6 bases. The CDR3 runs 11 residues. CDR3: CASNGGGEQYF. CDR3 nucleotides: TGTGCCAGCAACGGGGGGGGCGAGCAGTACTTC.

The chain links TRBV28 to TRBJ1-4; D gene uncertain. The CDR3 runs 13 residues. With 2 bases removed from V and 11 bases from J, the gap between germline ends came to 12 bases. The germline gives CDR1 MDHEN, CDR2 SYDVKM. The CDR3 protein is CASSLAGGKKLFF. The CDR3 DNA reads as TGTGCCAGCAGTTTAGCTGGAGGGAAGAAACTGTTTTTT.

The V gene is TRBV7-3, the J gene TRBJ1-1, with 10 bases lining up with TRBD1. This CDR3 comprises 15 residues. Germline values: CDR1 SGHTA, CDR2 FQGTGA. V dropped 5 bases and J dropped 2; count of bases not matched to a gene: 5. In DNA, the CDR3 is TGTGCCAGCAGCCTACTGACAGGGGGCAACACTGAAGCTTTCTTT. It specifies CASSLLTGGNTEAFF.

The gene calls are TRBV5-1 and TRBJ1-1; D call uncertain. V was cut by 2 bases and J by 0 bases, with 5 bases left in between. The germline CDR1 and CDR2 sequences are SGHRS and YFSETQ. This CDR3 has 13 amino acids. CDR3 sequence (DNA): TGCGCCAGCAGCTTCGTAATGAACACTGAAGCTTTCTTT. Protein sequence: CASSFVMNTEAFF.

This clone has only a few counts. The chain uses TRBV28 and TRBJ1-2; D call uncertain. CDR3 length: 11 amino acids. The V end was cut by 3 bases, the J end by 2 bases, with 1 base between. Germline V CDR1 and CDR2: MDHEN, SYDVKM. DNA for the CDR3: TGTGCCAGCAGTTTCAACTATGGCTACACCTTC. It encodes CASSFNYGYTF.

This clone was recorded only once. This rearrangement joins TRBV5-4 to TRBJ1-5; D not certain. CDR1 is SGHNT, CDR2 YYREEE, per germline (reference sequence). V was trimmed by 5 bases and J by 6 bases, leaving 18 bases between them. The CDR3 has 15 amino acids. The CDR3 loop reads CASSSSGSLPQPQHF. In nucleotides, the CDR3 is TGTGCCAGCAGTTCGTCCGGGAGCTTGCCTCAGCCCCAGCATTTT.

In its sample, this clone was seen a few times. V gene TRBV6-5 combines with J gene TRBJ1-6, with D perhaps TRBD1 (5 bases). Germline values: CDR1 MNHEY, CDR2 SVGAGI. This CDR3 region has 15 residues. V lost 0 bases, J lost 8 bases, and 11 bases lay in between. CDR3 loop: CASSYSGLGDSPLHF. As DNA, the CDR3 is TGTGCCAGCAGTTACTCGGGCCTAGGGGATTCACCCCTCCACTTT.

The chain recombines TRBV5-1 with TRBJ2-1; possible D gene TRBD2, 5 bases. V dropped 1 base and J dropped 0 bases, with 14 bases sitting between them. The CDR3 sequence is 17 residues long. Germline V gene sequence: CDR1 SGHRS, CDR2 YFSETQ. The CDR3 loop is CASSLISGISSYNEQFF. DNA of the CDR3: TGCGCCAGCAGCTTGATCTCCGGGATAAGCTCCTACAATGAGCAGTTCTTC.

This chain joins TRBV9 and TRBJ2-1, with D possibly being TRBD2 (7 bases). With 0 bases removed from V and 9 bases from J, the gap between germline ends came to 16 bases. The germline V gene has CDR1 SGDLS and CDR2 YYNGEE. This CDR3 contains 15 residues. In DNA, the CDR3 is TGTGCCAGCAGCGTAGCTGGGGGGGCCAACGGTGAGCAGTTCTTC. As protein: CASSVAGGANGEQFF.

This chain joins TRBV19 and TRBJ1-1; D gene ambiguous. V gave up 7 bases and J gave up 0 bases, with 12 bases separating them. CDR1 is LNHDA and CDR2 is SQIVND in the germline V gene (reference sequence). There are 14 residues in the CDR3. The CDR3 bases are TGTGCCAGTACTACCCCGTGGGTGAACACTGAAGCTTTCTTT. Encoded protein: CASTTPWVNTEAFF. The full variable domain, completed using reference TRBV19 and TRBJ1-1, is DGGITQSPKYLFRKEGQNVTLSCEQNLNHDAMYWYRQDPGQGLRLIYYSQIVNDFQKGDIAEGYSVSREKKESFPLTVTSAQKNPTAFYLCASTTPWVNTEAFFGQGTRLTVV.

The chain employs TRBV3-1 (or the pseudogene TRBV3-2) and TRBJ2-1; TRBD2 agrees at 7 bases. The CDR3 length is 15 residues. V trimming: 7 bases; J trimming: 6 bases; junction bases outside the gene matches: 12. Germline V gene sequence: CDR1 LGHDT, CDR2 YNNKEL (reference sequence). CDR3 DNA sequence: TGTGCCAGCACCCGTGGGGCGGGAGTCGGCAATGAGCAGTTCTTC. Translating it yields CASTRGAGVGNEQFF.

The chain combines TRBV29-1 with TRBJ1-1, with 7 bases matching TRBD1. V lost 6 bases and J lost 3; bases outside the gene matches: 7. The CDR3 contains 13 residues. Germline CDR1 and CDR2: SQVTM and ANQGSEA. DNA of the CDR3: TGCAGCGTGCCCTCTGACAGGGACACTGAAGCTTTCTTT. This gives the protein CSVPSDRDTEAFF.